The next 4 T cell receptor beta chains were all read from a single sample in a study of response to subunit inactivated influenza vaccine. TCRdb reprocessed the RT-PCR reads via MiXCR and lists one record per CDR3 protein. The sample yields under 750,000 distinct CDR3 sequences, roughly 10% seen once. The starting material was PBMCs from blood, obtained on the day of vaccination. These receptors came from a man in his forties or fifties who received an inactivated influenza vaccine.

CDR3 nucleotides: TGTGCCAGCAGCTTCCCTGGACTAGCGTTTCGCAATGAGCAGTTCTTC. Translation gives CASSFPGLAFRNEQFF. V and J are TRBV7-2 and TRBJ2-1; 9 bases match TRBD2. With 3 bases clipped from V and 6 bases from J, the junction kept 9 bases outside the gene matches. Germline CDR1 reads SGHTA; CDR2 reads FQGNSA. The CDR3 sequence is 16 residues long.

V gene TRBV4-3 combines with J gene TRBJ2-1; D uncertain. The V end was cut by 1 base, the J end by 5 bases, with 6 bases between. The CDR3 spans 13 residues. Germline CDR1 reads LGHNA; CDR2 reads YSLEER. CDR3 amino acids: CASSQVHHNEQFF. CDR3 in DNA: TGCGCCAGCAGCCAAGTGCACCACAATGAGCAGTTCTTC.

This clonotype was found many times. The gene calls are TRBV20-1 and TRBJ2-7; 9 bases align to TRBD2. The CDR3 covers 14 residues. Germline CDR1 and CDR2: DFQATT and SNEGSKA (reference sequence). Trimming removed 1 base from V and 1 base from J; junction bases left unmatched: 2. This CDR3 is CSARASGASYEQYF. CDR3 nucleotide sequence: TGCAGTGCTAGAGCTAGCGGGGCATCCTACGAGCAGTACTTC.

This clonotype was seen more than once but under ten times. The V and J genes are TRBV2 and TRBJ2-3; 9 bases line up with TRBD2. With 6 bases clipped from V and 1 base from J, the junction kept 5 bases outside the gene matches. CDR1 SNHLY and CDR2 FYNNEI come from the germline V gene. CDR3 length: 15 amino acids. DNA for the CDR3: TGTGCCAGCAGGACCTCTAGCGGGGGCACAGATACGCAGTATTTT. Its protein is CASRTSSGGTDTQYF.